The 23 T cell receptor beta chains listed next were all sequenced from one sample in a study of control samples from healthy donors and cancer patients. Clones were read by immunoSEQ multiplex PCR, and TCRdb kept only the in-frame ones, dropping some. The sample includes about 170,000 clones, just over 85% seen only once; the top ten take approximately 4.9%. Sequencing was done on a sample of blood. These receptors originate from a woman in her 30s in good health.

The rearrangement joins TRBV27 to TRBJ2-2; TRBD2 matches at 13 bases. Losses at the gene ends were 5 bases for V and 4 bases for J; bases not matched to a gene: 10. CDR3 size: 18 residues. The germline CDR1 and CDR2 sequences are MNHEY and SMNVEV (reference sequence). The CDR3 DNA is TGTGCCAGCAGTACGTGGACTAGCGGGAGCTGGGTCACCGGGGAGCTGTTTTTT. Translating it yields CASSTWTSGSWVTGELFF.

The CDR3 region has the DNA TGCAGTGCTAGTGGCCCCTCCCGGACAGGGGGCAAGGCCAAAAACATTCAGTACTTC. Translating it yields CSASGPSRTGGKAKNIQYF. The chain employs TRBV20-1 and TRBJ2-4; TRBD1 agrees at 11 bases. From germline, CDR1 is DFQATT and CDR2 SNEGSKA (reference sequence). Losses at the gene ends were 3 bases for V and 1 base for J; bases not matched to a gene: 14. CDR3 length: 19 amino acids.

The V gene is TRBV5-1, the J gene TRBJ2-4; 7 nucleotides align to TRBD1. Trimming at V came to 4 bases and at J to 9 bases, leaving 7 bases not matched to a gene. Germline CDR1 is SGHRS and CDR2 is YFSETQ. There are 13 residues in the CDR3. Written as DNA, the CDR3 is TGCGCCAGCAGCCTAGGGACAGAGGCCATTCAGTACTTC. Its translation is CASSLGTEAIQYF.

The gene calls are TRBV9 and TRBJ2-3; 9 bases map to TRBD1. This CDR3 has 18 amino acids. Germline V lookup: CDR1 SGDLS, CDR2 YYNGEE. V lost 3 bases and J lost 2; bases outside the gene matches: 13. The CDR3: CASSANRGRSWNTDTQYF. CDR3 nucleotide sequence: TGTGCCAGCAGCGCAAACAGGGGGCGTTCATGGAACACAGATACGCAGTATTTT.

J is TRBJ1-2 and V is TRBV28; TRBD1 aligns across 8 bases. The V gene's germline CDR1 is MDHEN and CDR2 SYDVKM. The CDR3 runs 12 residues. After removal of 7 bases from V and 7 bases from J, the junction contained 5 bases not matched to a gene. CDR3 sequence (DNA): TGTGCCAGCACGCAGGGGGCGCTTGGCTACACCTTC. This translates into CASTQGALGYTF.

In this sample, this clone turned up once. The CDR3 nucleotides are TGTGCCAGCAGCCCCGGACCACTAGCCAAAAACATTCAGTACTTC. Translated: CASSPGPLAKNIQYF. The rearrangement joins TRBV7-2 to TRBJ2-4; D remains unclear. V was trimmed by 5 bases and J by 0 bases, leaving 11 bases between them. The CDR3 is 15 residues long. Germline V gives CDR1 SGHTA, CDR2 FQGNSA.

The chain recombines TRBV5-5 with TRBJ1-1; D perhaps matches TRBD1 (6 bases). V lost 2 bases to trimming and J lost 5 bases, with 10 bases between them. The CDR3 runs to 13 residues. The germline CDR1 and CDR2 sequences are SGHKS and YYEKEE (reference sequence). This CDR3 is CASSFTGITEAFF. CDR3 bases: TGTGCCAGCAGCTTTACAGGGATTACTGAAGCTTTCTTT.

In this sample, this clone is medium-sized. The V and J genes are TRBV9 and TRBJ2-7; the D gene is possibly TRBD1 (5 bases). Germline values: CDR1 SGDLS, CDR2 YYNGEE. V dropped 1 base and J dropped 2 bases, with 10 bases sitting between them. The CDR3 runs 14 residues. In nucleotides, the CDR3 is TGTGCCAGCAGCGTATTCCCAGGGACCTACGAGCAGTACTTC. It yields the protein CASSVFPGTYEQYF.

CDR3 nucleotide sequence: TGTGCCAGCAGCCAAGATTCCCTAGCGGGAGGGCATCCTACCTACGAGCAGTACTTC. The encoded protein is CASSQDSLAGGHPTYEQYF. This rearrangement joins TRBV3-1 (or the pseudogene TRBV3-2) to TRBJ2-7; the match to TRBD2 covers 12 bases. The CDR3 covers 19 residues. The germline V gene encodes CDR1 LGHDT and CDR2 YNNKEL (reference sequence). The J segment lost 2 bases and the V segment lost 0 bases, leaving 11 bases of the junction unmatched.

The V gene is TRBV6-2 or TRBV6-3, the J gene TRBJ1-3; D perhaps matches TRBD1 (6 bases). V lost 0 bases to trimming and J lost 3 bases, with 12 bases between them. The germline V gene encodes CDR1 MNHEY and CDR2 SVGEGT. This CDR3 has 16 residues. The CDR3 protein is CASSYSRGADGNTIYF. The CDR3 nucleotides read TGTGCCAGCAGTTACTCCAGGGGCGCGGATGGAAACACCATATATTTT.

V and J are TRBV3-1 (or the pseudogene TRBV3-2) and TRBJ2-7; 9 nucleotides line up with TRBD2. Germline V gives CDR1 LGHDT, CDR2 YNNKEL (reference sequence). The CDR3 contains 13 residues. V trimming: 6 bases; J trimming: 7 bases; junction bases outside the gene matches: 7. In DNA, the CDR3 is TGTGCCAGCAGAGGGACTAGCCGGGGGGAGCAGTACTTC. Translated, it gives CASRGTSRGEQYF.

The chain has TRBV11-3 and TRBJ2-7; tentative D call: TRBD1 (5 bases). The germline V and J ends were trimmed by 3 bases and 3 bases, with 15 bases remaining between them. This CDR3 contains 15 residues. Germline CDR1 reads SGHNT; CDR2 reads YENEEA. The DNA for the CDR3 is TGTGCCAGCAGCTTTGGGGCAGGAGCCAACTACGAGCAGTACTTC. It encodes CASSFGAGANYEQYF.

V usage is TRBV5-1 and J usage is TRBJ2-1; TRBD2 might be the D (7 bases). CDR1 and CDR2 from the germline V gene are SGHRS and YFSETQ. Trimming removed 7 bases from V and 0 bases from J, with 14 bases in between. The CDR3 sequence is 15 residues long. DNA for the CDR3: TGCGCCAGCTGGGAGGGGGTAAGCTCCTACAATGAGCAGTTCTTC. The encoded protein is CASWEGVSSYNEQFF.

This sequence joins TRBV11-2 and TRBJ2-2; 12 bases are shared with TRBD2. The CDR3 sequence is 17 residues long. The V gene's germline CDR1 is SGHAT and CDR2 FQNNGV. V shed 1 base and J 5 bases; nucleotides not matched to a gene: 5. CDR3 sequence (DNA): TGTGCCAGCAGCTTAGGTCTAGCGGGAGGGAGGACCGGGGAGCTGTTTTTT. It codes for CASSLGLAGGRTGELFF.

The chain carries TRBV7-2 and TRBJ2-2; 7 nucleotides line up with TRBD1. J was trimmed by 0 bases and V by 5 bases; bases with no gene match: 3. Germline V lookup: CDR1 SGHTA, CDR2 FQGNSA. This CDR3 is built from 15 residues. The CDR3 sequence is CASSPGQANTGELFF. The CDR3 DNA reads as TGTGCCAGCAGCCCCGGACAGGCGAACACCGGGGAGCTGTTTTTT.

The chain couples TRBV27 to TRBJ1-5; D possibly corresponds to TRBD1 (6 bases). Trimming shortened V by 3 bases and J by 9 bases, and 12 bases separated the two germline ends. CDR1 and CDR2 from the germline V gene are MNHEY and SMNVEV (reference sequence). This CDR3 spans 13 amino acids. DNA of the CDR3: TGTGCCAGCAGTTTGGGAACAGGGCGGCCCCAGCATTTT. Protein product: CASSLGTGRPQHF.

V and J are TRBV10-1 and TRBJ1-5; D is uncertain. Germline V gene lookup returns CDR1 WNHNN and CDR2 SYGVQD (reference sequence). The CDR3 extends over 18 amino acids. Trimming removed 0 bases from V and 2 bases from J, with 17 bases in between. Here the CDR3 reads CASSESSNPMRRNQPQHF. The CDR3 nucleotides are TGCGCCAGCAGTGAGTCATCGAACCCCATGAGACGCAATCAGCCCCAGCATTTT.

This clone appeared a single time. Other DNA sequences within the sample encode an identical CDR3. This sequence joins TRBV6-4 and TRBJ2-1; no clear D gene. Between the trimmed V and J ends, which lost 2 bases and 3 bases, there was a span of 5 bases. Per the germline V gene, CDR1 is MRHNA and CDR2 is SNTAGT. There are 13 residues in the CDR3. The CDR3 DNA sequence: TGTGCCAGCAGTGACACAATCTACAATGAGCAGTTCTTC. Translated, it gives CASSDTIYNEQFF.

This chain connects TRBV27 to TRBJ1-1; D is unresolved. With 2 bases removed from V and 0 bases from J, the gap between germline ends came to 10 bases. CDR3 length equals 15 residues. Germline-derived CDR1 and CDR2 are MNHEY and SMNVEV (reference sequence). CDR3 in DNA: TGTGCCAGCAGTTTAGGCAGACCGATGAACACTGAAGCTTTCTTT. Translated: CASSLGRPMNTEAFF.

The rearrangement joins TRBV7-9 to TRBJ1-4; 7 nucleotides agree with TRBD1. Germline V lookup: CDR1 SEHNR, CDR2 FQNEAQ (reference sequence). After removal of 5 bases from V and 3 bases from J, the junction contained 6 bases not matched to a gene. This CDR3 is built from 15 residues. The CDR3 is CASSGTGDANEKLFF. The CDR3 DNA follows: TGTGCCAGCAGCGGTACAGGGGATGCTAATGAAAAACTGTTTTTT.

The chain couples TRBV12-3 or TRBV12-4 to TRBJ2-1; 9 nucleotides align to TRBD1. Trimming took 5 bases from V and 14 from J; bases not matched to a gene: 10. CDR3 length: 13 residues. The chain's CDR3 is CASSLARQGGKFF. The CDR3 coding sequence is TGTGCCAGCAGTCTCGCCAGACAGGGGGGTAAGTTCTTC.

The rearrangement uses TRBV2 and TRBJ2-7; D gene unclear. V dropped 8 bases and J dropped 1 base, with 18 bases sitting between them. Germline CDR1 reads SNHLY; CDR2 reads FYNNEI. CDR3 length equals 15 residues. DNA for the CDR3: TGTGCCAGCCGCCGGGTCCCCGAAATTTCCTACGAGCAGTACGTC. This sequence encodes CASRRVPEISYEQYV.

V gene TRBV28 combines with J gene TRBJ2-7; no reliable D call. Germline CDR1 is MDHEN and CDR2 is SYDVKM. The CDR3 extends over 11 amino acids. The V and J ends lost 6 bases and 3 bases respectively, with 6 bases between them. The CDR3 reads CASRKFYEQYF. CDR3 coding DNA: TGTGCCAGCAGAAAGTTCTACGAGCAGTACTTC.